A single sample gave rise to the 9 T cell receptor beta chains below, sequenced in a study of T cells in Graves' hyperthyroidism and ophthalmopathy (dated by TCRdb to the late 2010s). Libraries were made using multiplex PCR. Sequencing took place on an Illumina HiSeq 2000. Amplification of TCR beta CDR3 regions was carried out from RNA transcripts. A first-round RT-PCR of the TCR CDR3 used the HTBI primer set with the Qiagen OneStep RT-PCR kit. TCRdb took the public reads, trimmed them with fastp at Q25, ran MiXCR for clone calling and kept in-frame beta chains. Identical CDR3 proteins give one entry, which carries the most common genes and DNA. The sample table holds about 530,000 distinct CDR3 sequences, of which roughly 18% were seen once. The ten largest clones take up approximately 15% of the sample. The sequencing sample was made of blood. The receptors were gathered from a woman aged 18-30 years with Graves' ophthalmopathy.

This clonotype has ten or more counts. The chain joins TRBV19 to TRBJ1-1; tentatively, D is TRBD1 (5 bases). The CDR3 covers 14 residues. The V gene's germline CDR1 is LNHDA and CDR2 SQIVND (reference sequence). V was shortened by 4 bases and J by 1 base, with 10 bases between the two germline ends. In nucleotides, the CDR3 is TGTGCCAGTAGTACGGGGGTCCAGAACACTGAAGCTTTCTTT. Its protein product is CASSTGVQNTEAFF. Looking up the rest from reference TRBV19 and TRBJ1-1 gives the full variable domain: DGGITQSPKYLFRKEGQNVTLSCEQNLNHDAMYWYRQDPGQGLRLIYYSQIVNDFQKGDIAEGYSVSREKKESFPLTVTSAQKNPTAFYLCASSTGVQNTEAFFGQGTRLTVV.

The chain couples TRBV11-3 to TRBJ1-5; the D is unclear. This CDR3 region has 15 residues. The V gene lost 6 bases and the J gene lost 0 bases, with 12 bases spanning the gap. CDR1 SGHNT and CDR2 YENEEA come from the germline V gene. CDR3 residues: CASRPDGYSNQPQHF. DNA of the CDR3: TGTGCCAGCAGACCGGACGGGTATAGCAATCAGCCCCAGCATTTT.

This clonotype was recorded at least ten times. The V and J genes are TRBV3-1 and TRBJ2-7, with D unclear. This CDR3 region has 15 residues. The germline CDR1 and CDR2 sequences are LGHDT and YNNKEL (reference sequence). The V gene lost 1 base and the J gene lost 9 bases, with 19 bases spanning the gap. CDR3 in DNA: TGTGCCAGCAGCCAAGCCCCACCACCCACTACGCTGCAGTACTTC. This encodes CASSQAPPPTTLQYF.

The chain is built from TRBV19 and TRBJ1-2, with D possibly being TRBD1 (6 bases). Trimming took off 5 bases at V and 4 bases at J, with 20 bases between the two ends. Germline CDR1 reads LNHDA; CDR2 reads SQIVND (reference sequence). This CDR3 has 16 residues. CDR3 protein: CASSFAPTGGGYGYTF. CDR3 coding DNA: TGTGCCAGTAGTTTCGCCCCGACAGGAGGGGGCTATGGCTACACCTTC. Filled out from reference TRBV19 and TRBJ1-2, the complete variable domain reads DGGITQSPKYLFRKEGQNVTLSCEQNLNHDAMYWYRQDPGQGLRLIYYSQIVNDFQKGDIAEGYSVSREKKESFPLTVTSAQKNPTAFYLCASSFAPTGGGYGYTFGSGTRLTVV.

The table lists this clonotype with many counts. This rearrangement joins TRBV6-2 or TRBV6-3 to TRBJ2-7; 7 bases agree with TRBD2. Trimming at V came to 3 bases and at J to 7 bases, leaving 12 bases not matched to a gene. CDR1 MNHEY and CDR2 SVGEGT come from the germline V gene. CDR3 length: 15 residues. The CDR3 DNA reads TGTGCCAGCAGTTATCCGCCCCTGGGGGGGGAGGAGCAGTACTTC. As protein: CASSYPPLGGEEQYF.

This sequence joins TRBV10-3 and TRBJ1-1; D not certain. The germline CDR1 and CDR2 sequences are ENHRY and SYGVKD. Trimming cost V 4 bases and J 1 base, with 7 bases left between them. CDR3 size: 13 residues. This CDR3 reads CAISARRNTEAFF. As DNA, the CDR3 is TGTGCCATCAGTGCAAGGAGGAACACTGAAGCTTTCTTT.

The chain combines TRBV11-1 with TRBJ1-1; no firm D call. Between the trimmed V and J ends, which lost 1 base and 6 bases, there was a span of 15 bases. Looked up from germline, CDR1 is SGHAT and CDR2 is FQDESV (reference sequence). CDR3 size: 15 residues. This chain's CDR3 is CASSLGGLGKSEAFF. DNA for the CDR3: TGTGCCAGCAGCTTAGGAGGTCTCGGGAAGTCTGAAGCTTTCTTT.

V usage is TRBV7-9 and J usage is TRBJ1-1, with 7 bases fitting TRBD1. Germline-derived CDR1 and CDR2 are SEHNR and FQNEAQ (reference sequence). Trimming cost V 4 bases and J 8 bases; bases outside gene matches: 4. There are 12 residues in the CDR3. The CDR3 coding sequence is TGTGCCAGCAGCTGGAACAGGGGAGAAGCTTTCTTT. Translated, it gives CASSWNRGEAFF.

This chain links TRBV7-9 with TRBJ2-5; 10 bases are a match to TRBD2. The CDR3 runs to 15 residues. Trimming at V came to 2 bases and at J to 5 bases, leaving 5 bases not matched to a gene. CDR1 and CDR2 (germline): SEHNR, FQNEAQ (reference sequence). CDR3 in amino acids: CASSLFGAGGETQYF. The CDR3 region has the DNA TGTGCCAGCAGCTTATTCGGAGCGGGAGGGGAGACCCAGTACTTC.